These T cell receptor beta chains were read from a single sample in a study of OX40 agonist ivuxolimab in advanced cancers. Using immunoSEQ multiplex PCR, the repertoire was profiled, and TCRdb retains in-frame clones only, with some absent. The sample records tens of thousands of clones, 85% to 90% being singletons. The specimen comprised CD4+ or CD8+ T cells sorted from blood, sampled in a trial of the OX40 agonist ivuxolimab. Every receptor here comes from an adult with an advanced solid tumor such as melanoma, head and neck, liver or kidney cancer. The CDR3 runs from the conserved cysteine through the conserved F or W. The order of the fields is clone size, D gene, V gene, J gene, CDR3 DNA, CDR3 protein. The D gene is left open where the match is weak. Size tells how often a clone was seen (once, few, many) or the class of an expanded clone, and some rows leave it out.

abundance: few
d_gene: .
v_gene: TRBV7-9
j_gene: TRBJ2-5
CDR3nt: TGTGCCAGCAGCCCTCCCCGGGGGACAAGAGGTCAAGAGACCCAGTACTTC
CDR3aa: CASSPPRGTRGQETQYF

abundance: .
d_gene: .
v_gene: TRBV29-1
j_gene: TRBJ2-7
CDR3nt: TGCAGCGTTGAAAGCAGGGACTACGAGCAGTACTTC
CDR3aa: CSVESRDYEQYF

abundance: .
d_gene: .
v_gene: TRBV5-6
j_gene: TRBJ2-4
CDR3nt: TGTGCCAGCACCTGGGGCGTGGCCAAAAACATTCAGTACTTC
CDR3aa: CASTWGVAKNIQYF

abundance: .
d_gene: TRBD1
v_gene: TRBV4-2
j_gene: TRBJ1-1
CDR3nt: TGTGCCAGCAGCCTGTATAAAGAAGAGGGGACAGGGGCTCCAAACACTGAAGCTTTCTTT
CDR3aa: CASSLYKEEGTGAPNTEAFF

abundance: once
d_gene: .
v_gene: TRBV20-1
j_gene: TRBJ1-1
CDR3nt: TGCAGTGCTGGCAGGGTTACTGAAGCTTTCTTT
CDR3aa: CSAGRVTEAFF

abundance: .
d_gene: TRBD1
v_gene: TRBV9
j_gene: TRBJ2-7
CDR3nt: TGTGCCAGCAGCGTAGGGGACAGGGTTGACGAGCAGTACTTC
CDR3aa: CASSVGDRVDEQYF

abundance: .
d_gene: TRBD1
v_gene: TRBV7-2
j_gene: TRBJ2-7
CDR3nt: TGTGCCAGCAGCTTCTTAGGGACAGGGAAAAACGAGCAGTACTTC
CDR3aa: CASSFLGTGKNEQYF

abundance: .
d_gene: .
v_gene: TRBV7-2
j_gene: TRBJ2-2
CDR3nt: TGTGCCAGCAGCTTAGTGGTCGGGCTTAACACCGGGGAGCTGTTTTTT
CDR3aa: CASSLVVGLNTGELFF

abundance: .
d_gene: TRBD1
v_gene: TRBV28
j_gene: TRBJ1-1
CDR3nt: TGTGCCAGCAGTTTTCAGGGGGGGAACACTGAAGCTTTCTTT
CDR3aa: CASSFQGGNTEAFF

abundance: .
d_gene: .
v_gene: TRBV10-2
j_gene: TRBJ1-1
CDR3nt: TGCGCCAGCAGTGACGGAGGTGAAGCTTTCTTT
CDR3aa: CASSDGGEAFF

abundance: .
d_gene: TRBD2
v_gene: TRBV9
j_gene: TRBJ2-1
CDR3nt: TGTGCCAGCAGCGTAAGCGGGGGGAAATCCTACAATGAGCAGTTCTTC
CDR3aa: CASSVSGGKSYNEQFF

abundance: .
d_gene: .
v_gene: TRBV19
j_gene: TRBJ2-5
CDR3nt: TGTGCCAGTAGTATAGGTGTCGCACCACAAGAGACCCAGTACTTC
CDR3aa: CASSIGVAPQETQYF

abundance: .
d_gene: .
v_gene: TRBV21-1
j_gene: TRBJ2-4
CDR3nt: TGTGCCAGCAGCAAAGGTCAGAAGTTAGCCAAAAACATTCAGTACTTC
CDR3aa: CASSKGQKLAKNIQYF

abundance: .
d_gene: .
v_gene: TRBV9
j_gene: TRBJ2-6
CDR3nt: TGTGCCAGCAGCGTAGTATCTGGGGCCAACGTCCTGACTTTC
CDR3aa: CASSVVSGANVLTF

abundance: .
d_gene: .
v_gene: TRBV6-5
j_gene: TRBJ2-5
CDR3nt: TGTGCCAGCAGTTGGGGGAGTGAAGAGACCCAGTACTTC
CDR3aa: CASSWGSEETQYF

abundance: .
d_gene: .
v_gene: TRBV2
j_gene: TRBJ1-1
CDR3nt: TGTGCCAGCAGGGCTAGACAGAACACTGAAGCTTTCTTT
CDR3aa: CASRARQNTEAFF

abundance: .
d_gene: .
v_gene: TRBV6-5
j_gene: TRBJ1-2
CDR3nt: TGTGCCAGCAGCGTCAGGGGTGACTACACCTTC
CDR3aa: CASSVRGDYTF

abundance: .
d_gene: TRBD2
v_gene: TRBV19
j_gene: TRBJ2-5
CDR3nt: TGTGCCAGTAGTTTCGGGACTAGCGGGGGAGAGACCCAGTACTTC
CDR3aa: CASSFGTSGGETQYF

abundance: .
d_gene: .
v_gene: TRBV27
j_gene: TRBJ1-2
CDR3nt: TGTGCCAGCAGTACGATGGGAATAGAGGGCTACACCTTC
CDR3aa: CASSTMGIEGYTF

abundance: .
d_gene: .
v_gene: TRBV7-9
j_gene: TRBJ1-1
CDR3nt: TGTGCCAGCAGCTTGGCGTCAGGGAGGATGAACACTGAAGCTTTCTTT
CDR3aa: CASSLASGRMNTEAFF

abundance: .
d_gene: .
v_gene: TRBV11-2
j_gene: TRBJ2-1
CDR3nt: TGTGCCAGCAGCTTAGGCCGGGGGGCCCGCAATGAGCAGTTCTTC
CDR3aa: CASSLGRGARNEQFF

abundance: .
d_gene: TRBD1
v_gene: TRBV19
j_gene: TRBJ2-7
CDR3nt: TGTGCCAGTGACTCAGGGGGCGGCGAGCAGTACTTC
CDR3aa: CASDSGGGEQYF

abundance: .
d_gene: .
v_gene: TRBV4-3
j_gene: TRBJ1-2
CDR3nt: TGCGCCAGCAGCCCGGGAACAGCTAACTATGGCTACACCTTC
CDR3aa: CASSPGTANYGYTF

abundance: once
d_gene: .
v_gene: TRBV27
j_gene: TRBJ2-2
CDR3nt: TGTGCCACCGCGTTGGGGGCCTCCACCGGGGAGCTGTTTTTT
CDR3aa: CATALGASTGELFF

abundance: .
d_gene: .
v_gene: TRBV5-6
j_gene: TRBJ1-1
CDR3nt: TGTGCCAGCAGCTTGGGAAGTCTAGCTTTCTTT
CDR3aa: CASSLGSLAFF

abundance: once
d_gene: TRBD2
v_gene: TRBV11-1
j_gene: TRBJ2-7
CDR3nt: TGTGCCAGCAGCTCTACCGGGACTAGCGGGGGGCCCTCCTACGAGCAGTACTTC
CDR3aa: CASSSTGTSGGPSYEQYF

abundance: .
d_gene: .
v_gene: TRBV4-3
j_gene: TRBJ1-5
CDR3nt: TGCGCCAGCAGCCAAGATTGGGCAGGGGACCAGCCCCAGCATTTT
CDR3aa: CASSQDWAGDQPQHF

abundance: .
d_gene: .
v_gene: TRBV5-4
j_gene: TRBJ1-5
CDR3nt: TGTGCCAGCAGCCTTGGCGGGTACAGAGATAGCAATCAGCCCCAGCATTTT
CDR3aa: CASSLGGYRDSNQPQHF

abundance: .
d_gene: TRBD1
v_gene: TRBV5-5
j_gene: TRBJ1-1
CDR3nt: TGTGCCAGCAGCCCTAAGGGACAGGCGAACACTGAAGCTTTCTTT
CDR3aa: CASSPKGQANTEAFF

abundance: .
d_gene: .
v_gene: TRBV11-3
j_gene: TRBJ1-6
CDR3nt: TGTGCCAGCAGCTTAGATACAGGAGGGAATTCACCCCTCCACTTT
CDR3aa: CASSLDTGGNSPLHF

abundance: .
d_gene: .
v_gene: TRBV13
j_gene: TRBJ1-2
CDR3nt: TGTGCCAGCAGCTTAGTAGACAGGAACTATGGCTACACCTTC
CDR3aa: CASSLVDRNYGYTF

abundance: .
d_gene: .
v_gene: TRBV2
j_gene: TRBJ1-1
CDR3nt: TGTGCCATAATAAGGGGGGATAGGCCTGAAGCTTTCTTT
CDR3aa: CAIIRGDRPEAFF

abundance: .
d_gene: TRBD1
v_gene: TRBV9
j_gene: TRBJ1-1
CDR3nt: TGTGCCAGCAGCGCCGGGACAGGGGAGGTGGGCACTGAAGCTTTCTTT
CDR3aa: CASSAGTGEVGTEAFF

abundance: .
d_gene: .
v_gene: TRBV6-5
j_gene: TRBJ2-1
CDR3nt: TGTGCCAGCAGGCGCGCAAGGGAGCAGTTCTTC
CDR3aa: CASRRAREQFF

abundance: .
d_gene: TRBD2
v_gene: TRBV29-1
j_gene: TRBJ2-3
CDR3nt: TGCAGCGTTGAAGGCGGGGGGCCAGATACGCAGTATTTT
CDR3aa: CSVEGGGPDTQYF

abundance: .
d_gene: .
v_gene: TRBV7-9
j_gene: TRBJ2-5
CDR3nt: TGTGCCAGCAGCTTTCCCCTCGCAGTGTCCACCCAAGAGACCCAGTACTTC
CDR3aa: CASSFPLAVSTQETQYF

abundance: .
d_gene: TRBD2
v_gene: TRBV7-9
j_gene: TRBJ2-1
CDR3nt: TGTGCCACCAGACGGGAGGGTGAGCAGTTCTTC
CDR3aa: CATRREGEQFF

abundance: few
d_gene: TRBD2
v_gene: TRBV28
j_gene: TRBJ2-1
CDR3nt: TGTGCCAGCAGTCCTTGGCGGGGGAACAATGAGCAGTTCTTC
CDR3aa: CASSPWRGNNEQFF

abundance: .
d_gene: .
v_gene: TRBV6-1
j_gene: TRBJ1-5
CDR3nt: TGTGCCAGCAGTGAAGCGGCCGGAGGTAGCAATCAGCCCCAGCATTTT
CDR3aa: CASSEAAGGSNQPQHF

abundance: .
d_gene: .
v_gene: TRBV5-4
j_gene: TRBJ1-2
CDR3nt: TGTGCCAGCAGCTTGGCTGGCAGGGCGGAGGACGGCTACACCTTC
CDR3aa: CASSLAGRAEDGYTF